Here is one T cell receptor beta chain with its context. Some clones are missing from TCRdb's copy, which holds only in-frame ones; the method was immunoSEQ multiplex PCR. The table has 60,000 or so clones, about 86% seen once. This record comes from a study of OX40 agonist ivuxolimab in advanced cancers. On the study more broadly: As their treatment, patients were administered ivuxolimab, an agonistic anti-OX40 (CD134) antibody.

The source is an adult with an advanced solid tumor such as melanoma, head and neck, liver or kidney cancer. Specimen: CD4+ or CD8+ T cells sorted from blood, collected in a trial of the OX40 agonist ivuxolimab.

The CDR3 reads CASRDVGLYEKLFF. DNA of the CDR3: TGTGCCAGCAGAGATGTCGGGTTATATGAAAAACTGTTTTTT. This chain connects TRBV2 to TRBJ1-4; no clear D. The germline gives CDR1 SNHLY, CDR2 FYNNEI. Between the trimmed V and J ends, which lost 6 bases and 6 bases, there was a span of 14 bases. The CDR3 runs 14 residues.